The T cell receptor (beta chain) under discussion was sequenced for a study of shared clonotypes between healthy human individuals. Overall study context: The study enrolled a couple of women and three men aged 18 to 49.

Genomic DNA from each subset was divided evenly over several immunoSEQ plates. Original analysis: Filtering differed since immunoSEQ provided only junctions, with no quality scores. The data were produced by immunoSEQ multiplex PCR, yet TCRdb's version contains in-frame clones alone and is incomplete. V, J and clone size reflect that table, while D and trimming were determined from the DNA. Found here are around 2.3 million clones, approximately 96% of them singletons; the top ten hold around 0.13%. This CDR3 contains 14 residues. Trimming took 1 base from V and 7 from J, leaving 15 bases between them. Germline CDR1 SGHRS, CDR2 YFSETQ. The study's findings and limits: All-four-donor shared clonotypes had higher generation probabilities than non-shared clonotypes did.

Turning to this clone: Its target is not known.

This receptor was taken from a young man in good health. The rearrangement uses TRBV5-1 and TRBJ2-7; no reliable D call. Sequenced input: naive CD4+ T cells sorted from blood. Subset specified: CD45RA+ positively selected. The CDR3 loop reads CASSLWISSDEQYF. The CDR3 DNA follows: TGCGCCAGCAGCTTGTGGATTTCTTCGGATGAGCAGTACTTC.